The entry below describes one T cell receptor (beta chain). Its antigen is still unknown. This record belongs to a study of shared clonotypes between healthy human individuals. General study results and limits: Among non-shared clonotypes, generation probabilities were lower than among those shared by all four donors. Memory subsets generally showed lower estimated richness than naive subsets. Sequencing depth was predicted to influence how clonotypes are shared among donors.

The CDR3 spans 13 residues. V lost 2 bases to trimming and J lost 1 base, with 7 bases between them. The germline CDR1 and CDR2 sequences are SGHRS and YFSETQ. Profiling relied on immunoSEQ multiplex PCR, and the TCRdb table lists in-frame clones only, not all of them. The sample lists fewer than 1 million clones; approximately 97% were seen once. Naive CD8 isolation took CD45RO-negative cells positively selected for CCR7 and excluded terminally differentiated effector memory CD45RA+ cells. The donor population consisted of healthy HIV-negative adults with no recent acute infections or vaccinations. The specimen was naive CD8+ T cells sorted from blood. The V and J genes are TRBV5-1 and TRBJ2-7; the D is unclear. The sequence derives from a man aged 25-40 years in good health. The CDR3 spells CASSFGFSYEQYF. The DNA of the CDR3 is TGCGCCAGCAGCTTCGGGTTTTCCTACGAGCAGTACTTC.